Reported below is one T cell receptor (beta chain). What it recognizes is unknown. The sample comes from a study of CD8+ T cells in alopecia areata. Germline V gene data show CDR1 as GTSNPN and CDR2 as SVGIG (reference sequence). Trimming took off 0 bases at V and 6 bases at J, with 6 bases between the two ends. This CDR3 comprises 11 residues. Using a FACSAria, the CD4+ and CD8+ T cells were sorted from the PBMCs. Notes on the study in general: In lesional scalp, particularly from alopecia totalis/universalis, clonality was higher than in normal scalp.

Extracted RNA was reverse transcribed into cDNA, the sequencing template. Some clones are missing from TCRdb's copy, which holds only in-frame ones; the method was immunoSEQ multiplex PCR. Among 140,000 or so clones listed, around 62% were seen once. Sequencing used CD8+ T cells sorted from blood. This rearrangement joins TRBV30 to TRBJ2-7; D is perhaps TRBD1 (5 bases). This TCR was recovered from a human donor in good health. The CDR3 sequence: CAWSVGVEQYF. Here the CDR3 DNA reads TGTGCCTGGAGTGTAGGGGTCGAGCAGTACTTC.